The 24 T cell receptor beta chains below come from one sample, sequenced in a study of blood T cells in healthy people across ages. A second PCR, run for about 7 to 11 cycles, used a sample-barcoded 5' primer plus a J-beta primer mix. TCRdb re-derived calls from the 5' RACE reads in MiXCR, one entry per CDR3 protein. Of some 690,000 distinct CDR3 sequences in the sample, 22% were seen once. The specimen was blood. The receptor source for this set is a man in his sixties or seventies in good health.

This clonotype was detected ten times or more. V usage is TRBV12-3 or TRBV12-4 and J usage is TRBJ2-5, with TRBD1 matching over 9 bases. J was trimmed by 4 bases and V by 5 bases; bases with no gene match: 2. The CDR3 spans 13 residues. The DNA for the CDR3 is TGTGCCAGCAGTAGGGGACAGGGAGAGACCCAGTACTTC. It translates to CASSRGQGETQYF.

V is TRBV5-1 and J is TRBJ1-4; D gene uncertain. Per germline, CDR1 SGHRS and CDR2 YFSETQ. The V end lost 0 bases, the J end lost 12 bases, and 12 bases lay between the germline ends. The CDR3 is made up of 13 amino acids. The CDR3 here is CASSLGQTAELFF. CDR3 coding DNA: TGCGCCAGCAGCTTGGGGCAGACCGCGGAACTGTTTTTT.

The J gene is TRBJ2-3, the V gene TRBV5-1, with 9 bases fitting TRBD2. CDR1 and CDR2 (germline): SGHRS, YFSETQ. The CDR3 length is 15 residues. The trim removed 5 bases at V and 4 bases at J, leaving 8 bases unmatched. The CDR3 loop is CASRDSGRKADTQYF. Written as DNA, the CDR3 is TGCGCCAGCAGGGATAGCGGGAGAAAGGCAGATACGCAGTATTTT.

The CDR3, as DNA: TGCAGTGCTAGCGACCGCCGGGGGAGACAAGAGACCCAGTACTTC. This codes for CSASDRRGRQETQYF. The rearrangement uses TRBV20-1 and TRBJ2-5; TRBD2 might be the D (6 bases). V was pared by 3 bases and J by 2 bases, with 16 bases between. The CDR3 totals 15 residues. Germline CDR1 is DFQATT and CDR2 is SNEGSKA (reference sequence).

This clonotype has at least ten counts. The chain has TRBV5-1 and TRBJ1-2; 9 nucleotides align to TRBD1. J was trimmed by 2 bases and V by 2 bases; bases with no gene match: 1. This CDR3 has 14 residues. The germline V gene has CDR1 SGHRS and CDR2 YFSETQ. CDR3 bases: TGCGCCAGCAGCTTTGGACAGGGGAACTATGGCTACACCTTC. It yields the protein CASSFGQGNYGYTF.

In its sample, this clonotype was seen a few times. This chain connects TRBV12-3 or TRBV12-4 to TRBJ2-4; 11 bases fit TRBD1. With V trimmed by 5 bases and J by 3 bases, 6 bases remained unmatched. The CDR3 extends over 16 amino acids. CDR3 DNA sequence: TGTGCCAGCAGTCCCCCGGGACAGGGGGGCAAAAACATTCAGTACTTC. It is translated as CASSPPGQGGKNIQYF.

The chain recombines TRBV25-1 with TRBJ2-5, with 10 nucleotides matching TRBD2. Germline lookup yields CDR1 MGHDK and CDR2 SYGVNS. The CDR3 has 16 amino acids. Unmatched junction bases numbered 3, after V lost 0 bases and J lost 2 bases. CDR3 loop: CASSEYPSGGQETQYF. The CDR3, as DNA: TGTGCCAGCAGTGAATACCCTAGCGGGGGACAAGAGACCCAGTACTTC.

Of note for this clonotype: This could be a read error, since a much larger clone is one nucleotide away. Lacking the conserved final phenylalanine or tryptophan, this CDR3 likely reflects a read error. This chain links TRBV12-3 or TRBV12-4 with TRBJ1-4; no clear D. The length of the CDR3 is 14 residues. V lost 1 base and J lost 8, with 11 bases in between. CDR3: CASSLGHGGEKLFS. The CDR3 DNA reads TGTGCCAGCAGTTTAGGCCACGGTGGCGAAAAACTGTTTTCT.

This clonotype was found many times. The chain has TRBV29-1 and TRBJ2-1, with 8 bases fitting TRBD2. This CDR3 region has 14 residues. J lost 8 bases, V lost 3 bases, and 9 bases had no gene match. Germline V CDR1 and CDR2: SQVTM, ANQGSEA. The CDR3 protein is CSVETGGSGDEQFF. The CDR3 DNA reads TGCAGCGTTGAGACGGGAGGGTCGGGCGATGAGCAGTTCTTC.

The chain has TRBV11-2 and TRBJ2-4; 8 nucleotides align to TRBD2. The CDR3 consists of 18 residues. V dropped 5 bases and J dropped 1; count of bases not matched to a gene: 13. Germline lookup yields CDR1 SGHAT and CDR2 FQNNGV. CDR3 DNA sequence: TGTGCCAGCAGCCCCCTCTCCCGGGGGGGCAGGGCCAAAAACATTCAGTACTTC. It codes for CASSPLSRGGRAKNIQYF.

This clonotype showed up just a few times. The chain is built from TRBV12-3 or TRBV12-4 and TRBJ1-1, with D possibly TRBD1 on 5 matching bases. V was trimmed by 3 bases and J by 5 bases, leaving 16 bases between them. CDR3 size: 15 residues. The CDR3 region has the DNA TGTGCCAGCAGTTTGGGGGGAAAGGGAGGGACTGAAGCTTTCTTT. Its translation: CASSLGGKGGTEAFF.

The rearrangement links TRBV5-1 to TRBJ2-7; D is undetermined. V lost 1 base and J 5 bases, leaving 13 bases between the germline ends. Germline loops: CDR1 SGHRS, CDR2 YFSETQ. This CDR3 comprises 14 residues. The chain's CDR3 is CASSLSPGPDEQYF. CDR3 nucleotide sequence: TGCGCCAGCAGCTTGTCCCCAGGACCGGACGAGCAGTACTTC. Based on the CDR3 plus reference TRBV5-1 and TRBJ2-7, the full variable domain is KAGVTQTPRYLIKTRGQQVTLSCSPISGHRSVSWYQQTPGQGLQFLFEYFSETQRNKGNFPGRFSGRQFSNSRSEMNVSTLELGDSALYLCASSLSPGPDEQYFGPGTRLTVT.

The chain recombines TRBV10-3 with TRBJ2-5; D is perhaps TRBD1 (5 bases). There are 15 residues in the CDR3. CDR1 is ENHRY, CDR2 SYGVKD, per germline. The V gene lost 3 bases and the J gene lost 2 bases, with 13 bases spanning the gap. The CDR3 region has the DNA TGTGCCATCAGTGACCCCCGGACACCGCAAGAGACCCAGTACTTC. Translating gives CAISDPRTPQETQYF.

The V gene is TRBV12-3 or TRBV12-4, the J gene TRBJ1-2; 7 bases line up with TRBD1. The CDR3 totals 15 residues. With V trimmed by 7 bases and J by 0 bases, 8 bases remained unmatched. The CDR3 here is CASTLWDSSNYGYTF. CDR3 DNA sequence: TGTGCCAGCACCCTTTGGGACAGCTCTAACTATGGCTACACCTTC.

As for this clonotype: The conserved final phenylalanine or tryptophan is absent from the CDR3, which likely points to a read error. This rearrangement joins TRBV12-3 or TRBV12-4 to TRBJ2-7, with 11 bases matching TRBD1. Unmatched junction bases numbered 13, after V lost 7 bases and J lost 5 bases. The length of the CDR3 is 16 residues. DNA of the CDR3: TGTGCCAGCAACGGACAGGGGGCAGCTTGCGAGAACGAGCAGTACATC. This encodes CASNGQGAACENEQYI.

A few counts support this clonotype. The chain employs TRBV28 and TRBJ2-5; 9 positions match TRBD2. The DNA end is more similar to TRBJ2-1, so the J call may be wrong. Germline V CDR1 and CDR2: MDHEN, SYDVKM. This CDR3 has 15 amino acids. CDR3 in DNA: TGTGCCAGCAGTTTACCGGGACTAGCTTTTAGTGAGCAGTTCTTC. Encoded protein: CASSLPGLAFSEQFF.

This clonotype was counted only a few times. The CDR3 coding sequence is TGTGCCAGCAGTCCCCGGACAGGGCGCTATGGCTACACCTTC. This sequence encodes CASSPRTGRYGYTF. The gene calls are TRBV12-3 or TRBV12-4 and TRBJ1-2; 8 bases line up with TRBD1. The CDR3 runs 14 residues. J gave up 4 bases and V 5 bases, and 6 bases lay outside the gene matches.

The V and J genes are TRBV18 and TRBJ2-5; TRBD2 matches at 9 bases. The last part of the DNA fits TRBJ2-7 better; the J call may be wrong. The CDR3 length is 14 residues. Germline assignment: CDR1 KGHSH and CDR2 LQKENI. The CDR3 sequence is CASSPGLATYEQYV. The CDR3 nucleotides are TGTGCCAGCTCACCGGGACTAGCCACCTACGAGCAGTACGTC.

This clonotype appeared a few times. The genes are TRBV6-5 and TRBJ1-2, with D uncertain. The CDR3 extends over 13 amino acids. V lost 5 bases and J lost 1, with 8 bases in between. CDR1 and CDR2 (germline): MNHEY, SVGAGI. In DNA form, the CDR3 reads TGTGCCAGCAGTGCGACATTTAACTATGGCTACACCTTC. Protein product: CASSATFNYGYTF.

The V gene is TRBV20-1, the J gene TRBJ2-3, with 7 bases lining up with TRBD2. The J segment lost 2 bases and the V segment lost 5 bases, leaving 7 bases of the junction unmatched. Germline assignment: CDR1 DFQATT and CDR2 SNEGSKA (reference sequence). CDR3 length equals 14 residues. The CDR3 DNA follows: TGCAGTGCTCGCCGACTAGCAACCACAGATACGCAGTATTTT. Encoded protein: CSARRLATTDTQYF.

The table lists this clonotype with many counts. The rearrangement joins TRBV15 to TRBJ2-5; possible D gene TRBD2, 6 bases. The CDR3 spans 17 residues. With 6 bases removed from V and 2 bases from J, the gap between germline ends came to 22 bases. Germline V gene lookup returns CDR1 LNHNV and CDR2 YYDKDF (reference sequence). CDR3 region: CATRGTRDFSTQETQYF. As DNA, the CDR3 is TGTGCCACCAGAGGTACAAGGGACTTTTCAACACAAGAGACCCAGTACTTC.

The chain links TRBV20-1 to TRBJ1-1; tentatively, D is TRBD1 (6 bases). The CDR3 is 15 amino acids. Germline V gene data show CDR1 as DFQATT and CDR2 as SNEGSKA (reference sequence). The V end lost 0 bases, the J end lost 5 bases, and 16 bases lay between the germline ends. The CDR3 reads CSARDRAGVGTEAFF. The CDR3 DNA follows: TGCAGTGCTAGAGACCGCGCAGGGGTGGGTACTGAAGCTTTCTTT.

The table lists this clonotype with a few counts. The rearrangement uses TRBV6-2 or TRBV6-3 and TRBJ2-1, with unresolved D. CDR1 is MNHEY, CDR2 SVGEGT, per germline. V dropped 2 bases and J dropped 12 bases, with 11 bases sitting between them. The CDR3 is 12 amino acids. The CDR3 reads CASSYPAIRQFF. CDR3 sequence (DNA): TGTGCCAGCAGTTACCCGGCAATAAGGCAGTTCTTC.

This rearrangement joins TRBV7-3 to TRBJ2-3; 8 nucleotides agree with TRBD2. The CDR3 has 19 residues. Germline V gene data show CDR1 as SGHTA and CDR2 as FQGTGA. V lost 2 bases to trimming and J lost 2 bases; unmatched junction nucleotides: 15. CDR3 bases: TGTGCCAGCAGCTTAGGGGGGCTTTACGAGCGGGGGAACACAGATACGCAGTATTTT. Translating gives CASSLGGLYERGNTDTQYF.